One sample yielded the 30 T cell receptor beta chains listed below, sequenced in a study of T cell responses to AZD1222 COVID-19 vaccine. Clones were sequenced by immunoSEQ multiplex PCR, and TCRdb holds only the in-frame ones, with some missing. The top ten clones hold 4.4% of a sample with 100,000 to 150,000 clones, about 90% of them seen once. The sequencing used peripheral blood, collected on day 0 of MenACWY control vaccination. These receptors were taken from an adult in good health.

DNA of the CDR3: TGTGCCAGCAGGTTCGGAGATGAGCAGTTCTTC. As protein: CASRFGDEQFF. This chain joins TRBV6-5 and TRBJ2-1; the D is unclear. Trimming pared 6 bases from V and 8 bases from J, leaving 8 bases between. The length of the CDR3 is 11 residues. CDR1 and CDR2 from the germline V gene are MNHEY and SVGAGI.

This clone was counted between two and nine times. DNA for the CDR3: TGTGCCAGCAGCCAAGCCCGACAGGGGACAGAGACCCAGTACTTC. As protein: CASSQARQGTETQYF. The chain carries TRBV4-2 and TRBJ2-5, with TRBD1 matching over 8 bases. After removal of 1 base from V and 4 bases from J, the junction contained 5 bases not matched to a gene. Germline CDR1 reads LGHNA; CDR2 reads YNFKEQ. The CDR3 loop spans 15 amino acids.

The chain couples TRBV2 to TRBJ1-5; unclear D gene. The CDR3 contains 12 residues. V was cut by 4 bases and J by 4 bases, with 5 bases left in between. Per germline, CDR1 SNHLY and CDR2 FYNNEI. The CDR3 region is CASSGENQPQHF. The CDR3 DNA sequence: TGTGCCAGCAGTGGAGAGAATCAGCCCCAGCATTTT.

The rearrangement uses TRBV21-1 and TRBJ2-1; TRBD2 is the table's D call, not checked against the DNA. TRBV21-1 is classified as a pseudogene. This CDR3 is 15 amino acids long. For the CDR3, the DNA is TGTGCCAGCAGCAAACAAAAAACCATACGGAGTGAGCAGTTCTTC. Its translation is CASSKQKTIRSEQFF.

The gene calls are TRBV19 and TRBJ2-1, with TRBD2 matching over 10 bases. J lost 4 bases, V lost 3 bases, and 12 bases had no gene match. This CDR3 has 18 amino acids. The germline gives CDR1 LNHDA, CDR2 SQIVND (reference sequence). CDR3 loop: CASSIPAGGLTGYNEQFF. In DNA form, the CDR3 reads TGTGCCAGTAGTATTCCAGCGGGGGGGCTTACAGGATACAATGAGCAGTTCTTC. Using reference TRBV19 and TRBJ2-1 for the parts outside the CDR3, the full variable domain is DGGITQSPKYLFRKEGQNVTLSCEQNLNHDAMYWYRQDPGQGLRLIYYSQIVNDFQKGDIAEGYSVSREKKESFPLTVTSAQKNPTAFYLCASSIPAGGLTGYNEQFFGPGTRLTVL.

This clone was picked up one time. The rearrangement uses TRBV28 and TRBJ2-3, with 9 bases that match TRBD1. CDR1 and CDR2 from the germline V gene are MDHEN and SYDVKM. The CDR3 is 15 amino acids. Losses at the gene ends were 5 bases for V and 2 bases for J; bases not matched to a gene: 5. CDR3 sequence (DNA): TGTGCCAGCAGTCCCGGGACAGGGTTCACAGATACGCAGTATTTT. It encodes CASSPGTGFTDTQYF.

The gene calls are TRBV21-1 and TRBJ2-7; the DNA was not used to check the table's D call, TRBD2. TRBV21-1 is an annotated pseudogene. CDR3 length equals 17 residues. In DNA, the CDR3 is TGTGCCAGCAGCAGAAAACCGCGTGGGCTAGCGGGGGAAGAGCAGTACGTC. Translating gives CASSRKPRGLAGEEQYV.

The gene calls are TRBV3-1 (or the pseudogene TRBV3-2) and TRBJ2-7; 9 positions agree with TRBD1. With 5 bases clipped from V and 3 bases from J, the junction kept 2 bases outside the gene matches. Germline lookup yields CDR1 LGHDT and CDR2 YNNKEL (reference sequence). CDR3 length: 13 amino acids. The CDR3 nucleotides are TGTGCCAGCAGCAAGGGACAGGGCTACGAGCAGTACTTC. This encodes CASSKGQGYEQYF.

The chain links TRBV19 to TRBJ1-2; D unresolved. CDR3 length: 16 amino acids. The ends were cut back, 3 bases at V and 6 bases at J, with 20 bases in the middle. Germline values: CDR1 LNHDA, CDR2 SQIVND (reference sequence). The CDR3 DNA reads as TGTGCCAGTAGTATCCCAGGTGGGCTTTTCATGGATGGCTACACCTTC. Its protein is CASSIPGGLFMDGYTF.

The V and J genes are TRBV11-2 and TRBJ2-3, with D tentatively TRBD2 (6 bases). Trimming removed 2 bases from V and 0 bases from J, with 9 bases in between. Germline V CDR1 and CDR2: SGHAT, FQNNGV. The CDR3 spans 15 residues. The CDR3, as DNA: TGTGCCAGCAGCTTAAACGGGGGTAGCACAGATACGCAGTATTTT. It encodes CASSLNGGSTDTQYF.

The chain is built from TRBV6-6 and TRBJ2-7; 8 nucleotides line up with TRBD1. Germline lookup yields CDR1 MNHNY and CDR2 SVGAGI (reference sequence). The trim removed 6 bases at V and 3 bases at J, leaving 4 bases unmatched. This CDR3 region has 13 residues. CDR3 protein: CASRIDRGYEQYF. In nucleotides, the CDR3 is TGTGCCAGCAGGATTGACAGGGGCTACGAGCAGTACTTC.

V is TRBV18 and J is TRBJ2-1; D is perhaps TRBD1 (6 bases). V was clipped by 6 bases and J by 2 bases, with 20 bases between them. Per the germline V gene, CDR1 is KGHSH and CDR2 is LQKENI. This CDR3 has 17 residues. The CDR3 reads CASSPSQGGWAYNEQFF. CDR3 in DNA: TGTGCCAGCTCCCCATCTCAAGGGGGATGGGCCTACAATGAGCAGTTCTTC.

The chain employs TRBV2 and TRBJ2-7, with 7 bases aligning to TRBD1. The J segment lost 4 bases and the V segment lost 6 bases, leaving 6 bases of the junction unmatched. The CDR3 extends over 13 amino acids. Germline V CDR1 and CDR2: SNHLY, FYNNEI. The CDR3 here is CASRDRSSYEQYF. In DNA, the CDR3 is TGTGCCAGCAGGGACAGGTCATCATACGAGCAGTACTTC.

This clone was seen just once. This sequence joins TRBV7-2 and TRBJ2-5; no clear D. The CDR3 is 13 residues long. CDR1 SGHTA and CDR2 FQGNSA come from the germline V gene. Trimming took 3 bases from V and 5 from J, leaving 10 bases between them. The CDR3 sequence is CASSFGSLETQYF. In nucleotides, the CDR3 is TGTGCCAGCAGCTTCGGTAGCTTGGAGACCCAGTACTTC.

The CDR3 reads CASSRTGPRGYTF. CDR3 coding DNA: TGTGCCAGTAGTCGGACAGGCCCTAGGGGCTACACCTTC. V usage is TRBV19 and J usage is TRBJ1-2; TRBD1 matches 7 bases. The CDR3 covers 13 residues. V gave up 5 bases and J gave up 8 bases; unmatched junction bases: 8. Germline V gene data show CDR1 as LNHDA and CDR2 as SQIVND (reference sequence).

V gene TRBV25-1 combines with J gene TRBJ2-7; D is unresolved. CDR3 length: 13 amino acids. The germline CDR1 and CDR2 sequences are MGHDK and SYGVNS. Trimming took off 3 bases at V and 7 bases at J, with 13 bases between the two ends. The CDR3 DNA is TGTGCCAGCAGTGATTCGGCCCGGCTGGAGCAGTACTTC. It is translated as CASSDSARLEQYF.

The chain couples TRBV5-6 to TRBJ2-5; D is ambiguous. Trimming shortened V by 4 bases and J by 0 bases, and 7 bases separated the two germline ends. The CDR3 extends over 13 amino acids. Germline V gene sequence: CDR1 SGHDT, CDR2 YYEEEE. CDR3: CASSQAHQETQYF. The CDR3 DNA sequence: TGTGCCAGCAGCCAAGCCCACCAAGAGACCCAGTACTTC.

The gene calls are TRBV9 and TRBJ2-1, with 12 bases that match TRBD1. The CDR3 sequence is 15 residues long. In germline, CDR1 is SGDLS, CDR2 YYNGEE. The ends lost 3 bases at V and 12 bases at J; junction bases unmatched: 10. CDR3 DNA: TGTGCCAGCAGCGAGGGACAGGGGGCGAGAGTTGCGCAGTTCTTC. It encodes CASSEGQGARVAQFF.

This chain uses TRBV5-1 with TRBJ1-4; possibly TRBD1 for D (6 bases). Trimming stripped 1 base from V and 7 bases from J, with 14 bases between. The CDR3 loop spans 15 amino acids. Germline lookup yields CDR1 SGHRS and CDR2 YFSETQ. CDR3 protein: CASSLSPGEGEKLFF. DNA of the CDR3: TGCGCCAGCAGCTTGTCCCCAGGGGAGGGTGAAAAACTGTTTTTT.

The chain uses TRBV7-9 and TRBJ2-1, with D perhaps TRBD1 or TRBD2 (5 bases each). Trimming stripped 11 bases from V and 6 bases from J, with 17 bases between. CDR3 length: 13 residues. From germline, CDR1 is SEHNR and CDR2 FQNEAQ (reference sequence). CDR3 sequence: CAGTGTTLNEQFF. The CDR3, as DNA: TGTGCCGGGACGGGGACCACCCTCAATGAGCAGTTCTTC. Full variable domain (rest looked up from reference TRBV7-9 and TRBJ2-1): DTGVSQNPRHKITKRGQNVTFRCDPISEHNRLYWYRQTLGQGPEFLTYFQNEAQLEKSRLLSDRFSAERPKGSFSTLEIQRTEQGDSAMYLCAGTGTTLNEQFFGPGTRLTVL.

This clone was recorded once. The chain joins TRBV2 to TRBJ1-1, with 9 bases matching TRBD1. Per germline, CDR1 SNHLY and CDR2 FYNNEI. The CDR3 spans 14 residues. V shed 5 bases, J shed 6 bases, and the junction held 7 bases outside the gene matches. The CDR3 region is CASSRQGVEPEAFF. Written as DNA, the CDR3 is TGTGCCAGCAGTCGACAGGGGGTAGAACCTGAAGCTTTCTTT.

The chain is built from TRBV2 and TRBJ2-2, with D perhaps being TRBD1 or TRBD2 (5 bases each). Germline V gene data show CDR1 as SNHLY and CDR2 as FYNNEI. This CDR3 is 14 amino acids long. Trimming took off 7 bases at V and 4 bases at J, with 13 bases between the two ends. The CDR3 region has the DNA TGTGCCAGCATGTTAGAGGGGAGCACCGGGGAGCTGTTTTTT. Translation: CASMLEGSTGELFF.

The rearrangement uses TRBV25-1 and TRBJ1-2; D gene unclear. CDR3 size: 17 residues. The germline V gene has CDR1 MGHDK and CDR2 SYGVNS. The V end was cut by 1 base, the J end by 0 bases, with 15 bases between. The CDR3 loop reads CASSESRRAATNYGYTF. DNA for the CDR3: TGTGCCAGCAGTGAATCGAGGCGGGCAGCCACTAACTATGGCTACACCTTC.

The rearrangement joins TRBV7-8 to TRBJ1-1, with 7 bases lining up with TRBD1. V shed 4 bases, J shed 4 bases, and the junction held 9 bases outside the gene matches. There are 15 residues in the CDR3. Germline values: CDR1 SGHVS, CDR2 FQNEAQ. CDR3: CASSSSQGKGTEAFF. DNA for the CDR3: TGTGCCAGCAGCTCCTCACAGGGGAAGGGCACTGAAGCTTTCTTT.

The chain employs TRBV7-2 and TRBJ2-2, with 8 positions matching TRBD2. In germline, CDR1 is SGHTA, CDR2 FQGNSA. This CDR3 region has 17 residues. Trimming at V came to 1 base and at J to 1 base, leaving 5 bases not matched to a gene. The DNA of the CDR3 is TGTGCCAGCAGCTTAGATAAAAGCGGGAGGAACACCGGGGAGCTGTTTTTT. It is translated as CASSLDKSGRNTGELFF.

V usage is TRBV6-2 or TRBV6-3 and J usage is TRBJ1-5; TRBD1 matches 7 bases. J gave up 2 bases and V 6 bases, and 7 bases lay outside the gene matches. Germline V gene sequence: CDR1 MNHEY, CDR2 SVGEGT. The CDR3 contains 15 residues. The DNA for the CDR3 is TGTGCCAGCAGCAAAACAGGGGCAGGCAATCAGCCCCAGCATTTT. Encoded protein: CASSKTGAGNQPQHF.

This clone was detected only once. J is TRBJ1-2 and V is TRBV7-9, with D possibly TRBD1 on 5 matching bases. CDR1 SEHNR and CDR2 FQNEAQ come from the germline V gene (reference sequence). This CDR3 comprises 19 residues. The V end lost 5 bases, the J end lost 2 bases, and 27 bases lay between the germline ends. The CDR3 is CASSPIHRDPKGANYGYTF. In DNA, the CDR3 is TGTGCCAGCAGCCCTATACACCGGGACCCGAAAGGGGCGAACTATGGCTACACCTTC.

The chain couples TRBV28 to TRBJ2-5, with no clear D. Trimming shortened V by 5 bases and J by 0 bases, and 16 bases separated the two germline ends. CDR1 is MDHEN and CDR2 is SYDVKM in the germline V gene. The CDR3 runs to 16 residues. CDR3 amino acids: CASSTPTFEYQETQYF. The CDR3 bases are TGTGCCAGCAGTACCCCAACATTCGAGTACCAAGAGACCCAGTACTTC.

This clone has a handful of counts. The chain couples TRBV5-6 to TRBJ2-2; TRBD1 might be the D (6 bases). This CDR3 has 18 residues. The V gene lost 0 bases and the J gene lost 0 bases, with 15 bases spanning the gap. In germline, CDR1 is SGHDT, CDR2 YYEEEE. CDR3 nucleotides: TGTGCCAGCAGCTTGGAGGTTACAGGGCCCCCGAACACCGGGGAGCTGTTTTTT. It yields the protein CASSLEVTGPPNTGELFF.

The chain uses TRBV28 and TRBJ1-2, with a possible D match to TRBD1 (5 bases). V was trimmed by 2 bases and J by 5 bases, leaving 18 bases between them. This CDR3 comprises 16 residues. In germline, CDR1 is MDHEN, CDR2 SYDVKM. The CDR3, as DNA: TGTGCCAGCAGTTTAGGGGCGCAAGTAGGGCCATATGGCTACACCTTC. This gives the protein CASSLGAQVGPYGYTF.